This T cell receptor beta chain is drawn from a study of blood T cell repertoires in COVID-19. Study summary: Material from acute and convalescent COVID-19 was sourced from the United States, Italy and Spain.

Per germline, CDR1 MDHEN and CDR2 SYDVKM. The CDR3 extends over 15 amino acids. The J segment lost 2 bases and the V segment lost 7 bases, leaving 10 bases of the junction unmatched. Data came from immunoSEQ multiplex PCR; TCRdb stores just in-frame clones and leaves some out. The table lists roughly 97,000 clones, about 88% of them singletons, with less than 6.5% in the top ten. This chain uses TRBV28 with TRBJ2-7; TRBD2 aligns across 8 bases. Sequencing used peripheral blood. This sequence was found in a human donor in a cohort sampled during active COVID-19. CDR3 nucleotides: TGTGCCAGCACCGGACGAAGCGGGGGAGCCTACGAGCAGTACTTC. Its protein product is CASTGRSGGAYEQYF.